This T cell receptor (beta chain) originates from a study of T cells after posttransplantation cyclophosphamide. Only in-frame clones appear in the TCRdb table, and some are missing; sequencing was by immunoSEQ multiplex PCR. The sample records about 53,000 clones, roughly 86% being singletons. Only one count was recorded for this clone. Antigen specificity is unknown. The study's findings and limits: Recipient CMV seropositivity and CMV reactivation strongly tracked TRB clonality.

Material for sequencing was PBMCs. This sequence originates from a man younger than 45 with a blood cancer, CMV-positive, and with a related stem cell donor.

The CDR3 spells CASSWGQGNQPQHF. The CDR3, as DNA: TGTGCCAGCAGCTGGGGACAGGGGAATCAGCCCCAGCATTTT. V is TRBV5-6 and J is TRBJ1-5, with TRBD1 identical over 10 bases. The CDR3 contains 14 residues. J lost 4 bases, V lost 3 bases, and 1 base had no gene match. CDR1 is SGHDT and CDR2 is YYEEEE in the germline V gene.